This T cell receptor beta chain is drawn from a study of Graves' ophthalmopathy and Graves' hyperthyroidism. As the template, RNA transcripts were used to amplify TCR beta CDR3 regions. The first round was an RT-PCR with HTBI primers, and the second round was a multiplex PCR. TCRdb reanalysed the multiplex PCR reads using MiXCR and keeps one entry per CDR3 protein. The profile shows 1 million to 1.3 million distinct CDR3 sequences, roughly 35% of them singletons. At least ten counts were recorded for this clonotype. The study recruited hyperthyroidism patients aged 18 to 65 who were newly diagnosed, under 2 months' duration. J gave up 4 bases and V 5 bases, and 9 bases lay outside the gene matches. Germline CDR1 and CDR2: SGHVS and FQNEAQ. The CDR3 extends over 15 amino acids.

Sequenced: peripheral blood or thyroid tissue (not recorded which). The chain employs TRBV7-8 and TRBJ2-7; 9 bases fit TRBD1. This receptor was taken from an adult man with Graves' hyperthyroidism. In nucleotides, the CDR3 is TGTGCCAGCAGCGAAGCGGGGACAGGGTCTTACGAGCAGTACTTC. It translates to CASSEAGTGSYEQYF.